The T cell receptor (beta chain) described here comes from a study of CD8+ T cells in alopecia areata (dated by TCRdb to 2017 to 2018). With respect to the entire study: The treated patients took part in an open-label pilot trial in which moderate-to-severe alopecia areata was treated with oral tofacitinib at 5 to 10 mg twice daily. In both human patients and the C3H/HeJ mouse model, the study applied high-throughput TCRbeta sequencing to look at T cell clonal expansion in alopecia areata. Patients received tofacitinib for 6 to 18 months and were then followed off drug for 6 months to check for delayed response and recurrence. TCRbeta CDR3 regions were amplified by immunoSEQ multiplex PCR using 35 Vbeta forward and 13 Jbeta reverse primers. In humans, TCRbeta sequencing was performed on scalp tissue and on sorted CD4+ and CD8+ peripheral blood T cells from healthy controls and from patients with patchy or totalis/universalis alopecia areata. The RNA source kit depended on sample type: the PAXgene miRNA kit for fixed scalp, the miRNeasy kit for PBMCs, and the RNeasy kit for mouse skin. Biopsies were taken from tofacitinib-treated patients at baseline and again at 4 and 24 weeks into treatment, and several of those patients also had a later scalp biopsy. In treated patients, disease severity was measured using the SALT score, which gives the percentage of scalp surface area affected. Clonality in the scalp was compared among normal scalp (n=4), patchy alopecia areata scalp (n=8), and alopecia totalis/universalis scalp (n=8).

The treatment or condition label on this specimen signifies: oral pan-JAK inhibitor, 5-10 mg twice daily. From alopecia areata patients, peripheral blood was collected along with lesional scalp punch biopsies. After PBMCs were isolated by density centrifugation and stained for CD3, CD4 and CD8, a FACSAria was used to sort CD4+ and CD8+ T cells. The library was made by the immunoSEQ multiplex PCR assay. RNA was extracted from all samples and reverse transcribed into cDNA, which served as template for TCR sequencing. SuperScript III was used to make first-strand cDNA, primed with a 2:1 mix of oligo-dT and random hexamers. A synthetic immune receptor repertoire was used to assess amplification bias, and residual bias was removed computationally. The authors processed their data as follows. Raw reads were preprocessed to remove errors, and CDR3 was defined according to IMGT conventions as the region from the conserved cysteine to phenylalanine. Clonality was calculated as 1 minus Shannon entropy normalized by log2 of the number of productive unique TCRs. Whether scalp clones were CD4 or CD8 was inferred by matching scalp TCRbeta sequences against CD4 and CD8 repertoires sorted from blood. Held by TCRdb, this immuneACCESS table contains in-frame sequences only and omits some clones. Under half of the omission traces to an unresolved V gene where checked; the cause of the rest is unknown. The V and J calls and clone size were taken over from that table, and D and trimming were inferred from the DNA. The table for this sample lists fewer than 250,000 clones; 43% of them were counted only once. The leading ten clones occupy about 2.6% of the sample.

What the research found in general, with its limitations: Resident alphabeta T cells in normal human skin are also sequenced, complicating scalp TCR repertoire analysis, unlike mouse skin dominated by gammadelta T cells. TCR sequences shared between patients were less clear than in mice, possibly partly because of HLA diversity in the patient population. Tofacitinib significantly decreased scalp clonality and the number of expanded CD8+ clones among the top 100 scalp clones. During tofacitinib treatment, many expanded lesional clones stuck around in both scalp and blood, and this persistence may partly explain why relapse happens after treatment is stopped. Higher clonality and more expanded CD8+ clones were observed in lesional scalp than in normal scalp, particularly in alopecia totalis/universalis, a finding suggestive of antigenic drive. Because the treated cohort was small and had just a single nonresponder, larger studies are needed to establish links between baseline CD8+ expansion and response.

This clone was seen only a few times. What antigen it recognizes has not been identified. Qualities for individual bases were not recorded, and no much larger clone is one base off. Sequenced here: CD4+ T cells sorted from blood, sampled at approximately week 39, from a patient treated with tofacitinib. This clonotype was obtained from a human donor with alopecia areata.

The encoded CDR3 is CASEQGSKNIQYF. The DNA sequence reads TGTGCCAGCGAACAGGGGTCCAAAAACATTCAGTACTTC. The rearrangement combines TRBV28 with TRBJ2-4, and 7 bases in between align with TRBD1. Ends trimmed: V by 8 bases, J by 2 bases; bases unmatched to a gene: 3. Including the terminal cysteine and phenylalanine, the CDR3 comprises 13 residues. Only the CDR3 DNA stays, 39 bases, in frame from base 1. The germline V gene gives CDR1 as MDHEN and CDR2 as SYDVKM.